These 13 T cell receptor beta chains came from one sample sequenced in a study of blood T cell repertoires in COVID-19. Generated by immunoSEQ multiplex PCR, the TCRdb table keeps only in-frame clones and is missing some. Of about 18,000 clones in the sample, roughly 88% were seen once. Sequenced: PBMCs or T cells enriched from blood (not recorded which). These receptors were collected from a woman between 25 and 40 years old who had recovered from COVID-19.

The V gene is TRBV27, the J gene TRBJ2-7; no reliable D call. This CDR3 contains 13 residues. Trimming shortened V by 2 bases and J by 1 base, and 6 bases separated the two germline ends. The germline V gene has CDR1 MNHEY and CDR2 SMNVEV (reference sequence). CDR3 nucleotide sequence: TGTGCCAGCAGTTTACACATATCCTACGAGCAGTACTTC. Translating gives CASSLHISYEQYF.

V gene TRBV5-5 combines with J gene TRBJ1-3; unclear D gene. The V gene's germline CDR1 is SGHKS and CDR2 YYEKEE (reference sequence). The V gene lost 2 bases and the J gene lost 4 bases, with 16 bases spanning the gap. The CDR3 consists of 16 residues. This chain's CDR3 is CASSFSTGGSGNTIYF. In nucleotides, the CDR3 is TGTGCCAGCAGCTTTTCTACGGGAGGTTCCGGAAACACCATATATTTT.

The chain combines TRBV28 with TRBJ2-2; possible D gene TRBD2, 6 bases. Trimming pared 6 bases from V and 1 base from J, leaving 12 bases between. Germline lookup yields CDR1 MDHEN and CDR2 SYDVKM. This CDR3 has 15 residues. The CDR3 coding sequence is TGTGCCAGCAGACGCGGGACGAGGAACACCGGGGAGCTGTTTTTT. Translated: CASRRGTRNTGELFF.

For the CDR3, the DNA is TGTGCCAGCAGCACCATACTAGCGGGTGGATCCGGGGAGCTGTTTTTT. It encodes CASSTILAGGSGELFF. V is TRBV7-7 and J is TRBJ2-2; 9 bases fit TRBD2. Trimming at V came to 5 bases and at J to 6 bases, leaving 10 bases not matched to a gene. Germline CDR1 reads SSHAT; CDR2 reads FNYEAQ (reference sequence). This CDR3 has 16 residues.

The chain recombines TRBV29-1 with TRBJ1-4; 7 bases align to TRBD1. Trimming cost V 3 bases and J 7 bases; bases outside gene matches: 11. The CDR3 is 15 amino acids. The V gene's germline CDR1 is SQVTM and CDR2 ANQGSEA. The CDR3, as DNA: TGCAGCGTTGATCGACAGGGCCTCGGGGGTGAAAAACTGTTTTTT. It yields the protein CSVDRQGLGGEKLFF.

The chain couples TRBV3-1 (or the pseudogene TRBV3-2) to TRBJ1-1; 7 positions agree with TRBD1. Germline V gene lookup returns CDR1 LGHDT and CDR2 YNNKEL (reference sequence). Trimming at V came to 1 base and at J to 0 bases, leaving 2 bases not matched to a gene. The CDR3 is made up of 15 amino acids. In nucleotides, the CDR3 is TGTGCCAGCAGCCAAGGACAGGGAATGAACACTGAAGCTTTCTTT. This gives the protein CASSQGQGMNTEAFF.

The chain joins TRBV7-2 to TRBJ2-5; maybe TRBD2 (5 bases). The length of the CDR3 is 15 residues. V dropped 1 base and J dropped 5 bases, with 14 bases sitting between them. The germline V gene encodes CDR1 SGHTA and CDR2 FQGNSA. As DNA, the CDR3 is TGTGCCAGCAGCTTAGATGAGGGCTGGTACGAGACCCAGTACTTC. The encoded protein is CASSLDEGWYETQYF. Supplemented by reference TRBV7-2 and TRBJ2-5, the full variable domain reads GAGVSQSPSNKVTEKGKDVELRCDPISGHTALYWYRQSLGQGLEFLIYFQGNSAPDKSGLPSDRFSAERTGGSVSTLTIQRTQQEDSAVYLCASSLDEGWYETQYFGPGTRLLVL.

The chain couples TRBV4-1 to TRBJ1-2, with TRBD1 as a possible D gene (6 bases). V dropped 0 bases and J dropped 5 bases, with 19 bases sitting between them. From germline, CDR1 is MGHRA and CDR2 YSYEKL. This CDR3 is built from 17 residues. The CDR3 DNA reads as TGCGCCAGCAGCCAAGATTGGGGCCAGGGGCCGGGGTATGGCTACACCTTC. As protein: CASSQDWGQGPGYGYTF.

The CDR3 sequence: CAWSVQGKNSPLHF. CDR3 DNA sequence: TGTGCCTGGAGTGTTCAGGGCAAGAATTCACCCCTCCACTTT. This chain joins TRBV30 and TRBJ1-6, with a weak D call TRBD1 (5 bases). V shed 0 bases and J shed 7 bases, with 10 bases lying between them. The CDR3 extends over 14 amino acids. Germline-derived CDR1 and CDR2 are GTSNPN and SVGIG (reference sequence).

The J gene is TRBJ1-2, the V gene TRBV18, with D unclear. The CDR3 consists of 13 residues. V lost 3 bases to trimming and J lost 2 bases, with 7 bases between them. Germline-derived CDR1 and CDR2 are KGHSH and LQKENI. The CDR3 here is CASSPTKNYGYTF. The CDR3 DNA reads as TGTGCCAGCTCACCGACAAAAAACTATGGCTACACCTTC.

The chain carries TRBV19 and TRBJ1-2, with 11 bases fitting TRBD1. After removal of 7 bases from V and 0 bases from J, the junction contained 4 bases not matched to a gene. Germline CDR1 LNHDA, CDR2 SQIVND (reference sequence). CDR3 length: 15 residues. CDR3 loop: CASTLDRGPNYGYTF. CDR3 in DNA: TGTGCCAGTACCTTGGACAGGGGGCCTAACTATGGCTACACCTTC. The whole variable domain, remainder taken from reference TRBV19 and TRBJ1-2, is DGGITQSPKYLFRKEGQNVTLSCEQNLNHDAMYWYRQDPGQGLRLIYYSQIVNDFQKGDIAEGYSVSREKKESFPLTVTSAQKNPTAFYLCASTLDRGPNYGYTFGSGTRLTVV.

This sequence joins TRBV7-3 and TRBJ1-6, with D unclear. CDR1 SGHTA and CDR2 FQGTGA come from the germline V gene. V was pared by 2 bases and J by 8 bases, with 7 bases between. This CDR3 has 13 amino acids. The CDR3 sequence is CASSLSLYSPLHF. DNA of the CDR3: TGTGCCAGCAGCTTATCTCTGTATTCACCCCTCCACTTT.

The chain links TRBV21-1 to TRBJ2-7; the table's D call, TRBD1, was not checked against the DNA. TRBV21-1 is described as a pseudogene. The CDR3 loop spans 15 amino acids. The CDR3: CASSPGQGASYEQYF. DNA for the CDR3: TGTGCCAGCAGTCCGGGACAGGGGGCGTCGTACGAGCAGTACTTC.